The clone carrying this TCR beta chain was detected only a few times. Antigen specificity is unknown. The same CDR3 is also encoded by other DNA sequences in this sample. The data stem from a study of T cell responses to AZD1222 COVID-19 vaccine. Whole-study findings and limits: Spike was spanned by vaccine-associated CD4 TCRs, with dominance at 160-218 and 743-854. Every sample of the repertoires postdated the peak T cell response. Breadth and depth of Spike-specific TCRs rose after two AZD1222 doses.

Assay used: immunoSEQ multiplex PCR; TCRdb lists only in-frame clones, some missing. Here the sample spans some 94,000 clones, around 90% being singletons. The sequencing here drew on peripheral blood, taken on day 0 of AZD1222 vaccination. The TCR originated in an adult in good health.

The CDR3 is CASSLSTGTEAFF. The CDR3 DNA follows: TGTGCCAGCAGTTTAAGTACCGGGACTGAAGCTTTCTTT. This chain links TRBV27 with TRBJ1-1; D unclear. V lost 2 bases and J 5 bases, leaving 9 bases between the germline ends. Germline loops: CDR1 MNHEY, CDR2 SMNVEV (reference sequence). The CDR3 is 13 residues long.